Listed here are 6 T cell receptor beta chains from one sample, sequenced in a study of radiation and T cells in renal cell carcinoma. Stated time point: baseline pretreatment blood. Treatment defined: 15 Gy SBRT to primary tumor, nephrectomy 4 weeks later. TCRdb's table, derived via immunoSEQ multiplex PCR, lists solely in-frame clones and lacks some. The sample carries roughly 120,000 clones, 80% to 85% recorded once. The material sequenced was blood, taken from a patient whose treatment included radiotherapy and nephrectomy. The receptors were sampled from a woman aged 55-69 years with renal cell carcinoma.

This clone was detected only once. CDR3 bases: TGTGCCAGCAGCCAAGCGTTGAACACCGGGGAGCTGTTTTTT. Its translation is CASSQALNTGELFF. The chain couples TRBV14 to TRBJ2-2; D not resolved. The germline CDR1 and CDR2 sequences are SGHDN and FVKESK. The CDR3 spans 14 residues. Trimming removed 1 base from V and 1 base from J, with 4 bases in between.

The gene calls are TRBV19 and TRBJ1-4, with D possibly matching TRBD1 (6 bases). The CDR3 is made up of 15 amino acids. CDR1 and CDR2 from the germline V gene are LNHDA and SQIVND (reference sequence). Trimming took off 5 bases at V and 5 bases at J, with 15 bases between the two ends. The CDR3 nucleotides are TGTGCCAGTAGTGCCGACAGGTACAAAAATGAAAAACTGTTTTTT. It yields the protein CASSADRYKNEKLFF.

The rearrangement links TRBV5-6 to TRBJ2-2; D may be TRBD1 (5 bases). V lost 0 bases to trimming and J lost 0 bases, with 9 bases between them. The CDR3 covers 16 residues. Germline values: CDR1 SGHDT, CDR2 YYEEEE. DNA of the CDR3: TGTGCCAGCAGCTTGGTGGGGCAGTCGAACACCGGGGAGCTGTTTTTT. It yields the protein CASSLVGQSNTGELFF. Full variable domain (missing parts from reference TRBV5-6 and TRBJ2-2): DAGVTQSPTHLIKTRGQQVTLRCSPKSGHDTVSWYQQALGQGPQFIFQYYEEEERQRGNFPDRFSGHQFPNYSSELNVNALLLGDSALYLCASSLVGQSNTGELFFGEGSRLTVL.

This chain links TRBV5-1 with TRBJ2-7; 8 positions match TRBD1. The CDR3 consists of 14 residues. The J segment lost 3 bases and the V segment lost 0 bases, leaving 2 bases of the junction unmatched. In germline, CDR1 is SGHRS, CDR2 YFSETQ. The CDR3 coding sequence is TGCGCCAGCAGCTTGGAGACAGGGGACTACGAGCAGTACTTC. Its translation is CASSLETGDYEQYF.

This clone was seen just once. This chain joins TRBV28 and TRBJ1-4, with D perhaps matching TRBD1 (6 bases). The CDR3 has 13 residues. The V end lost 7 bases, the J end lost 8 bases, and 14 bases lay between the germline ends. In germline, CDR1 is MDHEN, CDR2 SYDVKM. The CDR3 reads CASKQGGKEKLFF. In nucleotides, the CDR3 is TGTGCCAGCAAACAGGGTGGAAAAGAAAAACTGTTTTTT.

The CDR3 coding sequence is TGTGCCAGCAGCTTGGTCCAGTCGGGGGAGACCCAGTACTTC. It translates to CASSLVQSGETQYF. The chain carries TRBV7-6 and TRBJ2-5; maybe TRBD2 (5 bases). The V gene lost 3 bases and the J gene lost 5 bases, with 13 bases spanning the gap. The CDR3 runs to 14 residues. Germline V CDR1 and CDR2: SGHVS, FNYEAQ. Together with reference TRBV7-6 and TRBJ2-5, the CDR3 gives the full variable domain: GAGVSQSPRYKVTKRGQDVALRCDPISGHVSLYWYRQALGQGPEFLTYFNYEAQQDKSGLPNDRFSAERPEGSISTLTIQRTEQRDSAMYRCASSLVQSGETQYFGPGTRLLVL.